Shown below are 5 T cell receptor beta chains from a single sample sequenced in a study of T-cell reconstitution after alpha-beta-depleted transplantation in children. Preparing the TCRbeta library involved the use of unique molecular identifiers. TCRdb fed the PCR reads into MiXCR, producing one record per CDR3 protein. Altogether about 150,000 distinct CDR3 sequences are present, around 8.8% being singletons, with the ten largest covering 15% to 20%. This material consisted of PBMCs, mostly from graft donor cells, taken 180 days after TCRalphabeta/CD19-depleted stem cell transplant. The receptor source for this set is a female patient younger than 10 who had a stem cell transplant for congenital amegakaryocytic thrombocytopenia, so the T cells may come from the graft donor.

This clonotype occurred many times. The V gene is TRBV3-1, the J gene TRBJ2-5; D call uncertain. CDR1 and CDR2 (germline): LGHDT, YNNKEL (reference sequence). The CDR3 runs 16 residues. The V gene lost 4 bases and the J gene lost 3 bases, with 18 bases spanning the gap. The CDR3 reads CASSRRASNQEETQYF. The CDR3 coding sequence is TGTGCCAGCAGCCGCCGGGCCTCAAATCAAGAAGAGACCCAGTACTTC.

V and J are TRBV10-3 and TRBJ2-7; D may match TRBD1 or TRBD2 (5 bases each). The CDR3 is 13 residues long. V lost 10 bases to trimming and J lost 2 bases, with 15 bases between them. From germline, CDR1 is ENHRY and CDR2 SYGVKD. In DNA, the CDR3 is TGTGCCAACAGGAGAGGGCCAACCTACGAGCAGTACTTC. Residues: CANRRGPTYEQYF.

This clonotype was seen ten or more times. CDR3 in DNA: TGTGCCATCAGCCTCACCCTGGCGGGAGGGGCCAATGAGCAGTTCTTC. Translating it yields CAISLTLAGGANEQFF. J is TRBJ2-1 and V is TRBV10-3; 9 nucleotides align to TRBD2. Per germline, CDR1 ENHRY and CDR2 SYGVKD. The CDR3 loop spans 16 amino acids. With V trimmed by 6 bases and J by 6 bases, 12 bases remained unmatched.

This chain uses TRBV2 with TRBJ2-7, with 8 bases fitting TRBD2. V was pared by 7 bases and J by 7 bases, with 6 bases of the junction left unmatched. This CDR3 contains 12 residues. CDR1 and CDR2 (germline): SNHLY, FYNNEI. The chain's CDR3 is CASTSGGWEQYF. CDR3 nucleotides: TGTGCCAGCACTTCGGGGGGGTGGGAGCAGTACTTC.

This clonotype was detected a few times. The CDR3 nucleotides are TGCAGTGCTAGGGCGCTACAGGGCAGCTTGACCTACGAGCAGTACTTC. This encodes CSARALQGSLTYEQYF. The V and J genes are TRBV20-1 and TRBJ2-7, with D tentatively TRBD1 (6 bases). This CDR3 is built from 16 residues. V shed 3 bases and J shed 2 bases, with 20 bases lying between them. The germline gives CDR1 DFQATT, CDR2 SNEGSKA (reference sequence).